A single sample gave rise to the 3 T cell receptor beta chains below, sequenced in a study of blood T cell repertoires in COVID-19 (dated by TCRdb to the early 2020s). Receptors were amplified or captured by the immunoSEQ multiplex PCR assay. TCRdb obtained this table from immuneACCESS and retained in-frame rearrangements with V and J assigned. These tables miss some clones; where compared with another copy, unresolved V genes account for less than half of the shortfall, and the remainder is unexplained. The sample yields about 63,000 clones; 87% were counted once. The ten top clones hold roughly 18% of the sample. Sequencing was performed on peripheral blood. These receptors all come from a woman aged 80 or over with acute or convalescent COVID-19.

V is TRBV27 and J is TRBJ2-7; 11 bases are a match to TRBD2. With V trimmed by 5 bases and J by 3 bases, 3 bases remained unmatched. This CDR3 contains 14 residues. Germline loops: CDR1 MNHEY, CDR2 SMNVEV (reference sequence). As DNA, the CDR3 is TGTGCCAGCAGTAGGACTAGCGGGCTCTACGAGCAGTACTTC. This encodes CASSRTSGLYEQYF.

DNA of the CDR3: TGTGCCAGCGGACTAGCGGTTTACAATGAGCAGTTCTTC. Translation: CASGLAVYNEQFF. The rearrangement uses TRBV12-3 or TRBV12-4 and TRBJ2-1; 10 nucleotides match TRBD2. V dropped 8 bases and J dropped 4; count of bases not matched to a gene: 2. The CDR3 consists of 13 residues.

The chain has TRBV6-5 and TRBJ1-1, with D unresolved. This CDR3 has 12 residues. Deletions cut 2 bases from V and 3 bases from J, with 4 bases between. CDR1 is MNHEY, CDR2 SVGAGI, per germline. CDR3 amino acids: CASSYADTEAFF. For the CDR3, the DNA is TGTGCCAGCAGTTACGCGGACACTGAAGCTTTCTTT.